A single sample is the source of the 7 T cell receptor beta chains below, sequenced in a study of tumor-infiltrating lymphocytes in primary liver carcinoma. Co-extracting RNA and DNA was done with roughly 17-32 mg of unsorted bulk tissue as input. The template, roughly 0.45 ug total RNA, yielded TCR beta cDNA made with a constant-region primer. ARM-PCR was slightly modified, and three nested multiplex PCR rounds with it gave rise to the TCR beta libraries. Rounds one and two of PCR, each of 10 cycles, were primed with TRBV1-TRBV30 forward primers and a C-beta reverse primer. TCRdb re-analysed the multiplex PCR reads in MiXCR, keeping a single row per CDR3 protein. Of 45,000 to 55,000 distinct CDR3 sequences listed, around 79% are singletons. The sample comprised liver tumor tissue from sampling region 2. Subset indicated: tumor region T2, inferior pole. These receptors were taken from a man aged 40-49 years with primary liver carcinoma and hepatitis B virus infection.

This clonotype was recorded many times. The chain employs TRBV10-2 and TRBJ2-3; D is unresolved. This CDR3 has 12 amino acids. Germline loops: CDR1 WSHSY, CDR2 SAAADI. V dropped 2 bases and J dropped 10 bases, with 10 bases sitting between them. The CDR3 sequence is CASSETRSSQYF. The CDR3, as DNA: TGCGCCAGCAGTGAGACCAGGAGCTCGCAGTATTTT.

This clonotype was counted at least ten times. Here the CDR3 reads CASSEARSETQYF. The CDR3, as DNA: TGCGCCAGCAGTGAGGCAAGGTCGGAGACCCAGTACTTC. This chain links TRBV10-2 with TRBJ2-5; D gene uncertain. With 2 bases removed from V and 5 bases from J, the gap between germline ends came to 9 bases. The CDR3 has 13 amino acids. CDR1 is WSHSY, CDR2 SAAADI, per germline.

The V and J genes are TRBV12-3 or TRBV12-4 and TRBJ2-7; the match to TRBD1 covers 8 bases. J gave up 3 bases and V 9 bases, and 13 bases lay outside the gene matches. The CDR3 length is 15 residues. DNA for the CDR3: TGTGCCAGTAGCCGTACAGGGGGGTTGTTCTACGAGCAGTACTTC. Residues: CASSRTGGLFYEQYF.

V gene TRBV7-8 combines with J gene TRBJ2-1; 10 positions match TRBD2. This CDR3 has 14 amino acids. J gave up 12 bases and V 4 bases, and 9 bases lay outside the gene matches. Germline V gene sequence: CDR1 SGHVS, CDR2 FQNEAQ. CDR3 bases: TGTGCCAGCAGCTCCGGACTAGCGGAAGCGGGGCAGTTCTTC. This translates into CASSSGLAEAGQFF.

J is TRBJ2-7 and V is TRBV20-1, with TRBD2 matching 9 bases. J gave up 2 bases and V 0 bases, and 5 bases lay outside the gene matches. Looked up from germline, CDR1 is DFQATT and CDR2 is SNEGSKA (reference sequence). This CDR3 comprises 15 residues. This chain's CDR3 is CSARDSLAGAYEQYF. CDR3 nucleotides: TGCAGTGCTAGAGACAGTTTAGCGGGAGCCTACGAGCAGTACTTC.

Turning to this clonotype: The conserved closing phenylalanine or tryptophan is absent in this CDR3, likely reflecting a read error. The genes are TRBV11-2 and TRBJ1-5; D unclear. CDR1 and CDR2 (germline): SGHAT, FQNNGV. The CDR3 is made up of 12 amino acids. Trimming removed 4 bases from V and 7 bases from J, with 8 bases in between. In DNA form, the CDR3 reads TGTGCCAGCAGCTCGCTGCGACAGCCCCAGCATTTA. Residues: CASSSLRQPQHL.

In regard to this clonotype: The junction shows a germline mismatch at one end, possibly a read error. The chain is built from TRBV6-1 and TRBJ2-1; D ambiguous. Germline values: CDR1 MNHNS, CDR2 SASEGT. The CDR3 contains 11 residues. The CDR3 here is CANSLPTEQFF. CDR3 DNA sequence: TGTGCCAACAGTCTTCCAACAGAGCAGTTCTTC.